A selection of T cell receptor beta chains follows, all from one sample in a study of T cells in Graves' hyperthyroidism and ophthalmopathy. Via MiXCR, TCRdb re-called the multiplex PCR reads, giving one row per CDR3 protein. The repertoire consists of roughly 290,000 distinct CDR3 sequences, with more than 15% occurring once and the leading ten covering around 55%. Specimen: blood. The receptors stem from a woman aged 55-69 years with Graves' ophthalmopathy. CDR3s leave out the opening cysteine and the closing phenylalanine or tryptophan. Each record gives: clone size, V gene, CDR3 protein. Some rows have no size entry. The others give once, few or many, or a class for an expanded clone.

abundance: many
v_gene: TRBV7-9
CDR3aa: ASSFRTTRGGGRNEQY

abundance: NA
v_gene: TRBV20-1
CDR3aa: GGDMVQRDGSTDTQY

abundance: few
v_gene: TRBV20-1
CDR3aa: SAYLGGDTQY

abundance: many
v_gene: TRBV5-1
CDR3aa: ASSVPSVQTDTQY

abundance: few
v_gene: TRBV15
CDR3aa: ATSPANTGELF

abundance: few
v_gene: TRBV7-2
CDR3aa: ASSLVALASPQETQY

abundance: many
v_gene: TRBV12-3/TRBV12-4
CDR3aa: ASSFSQREKLF

abundance: few
v_gene: TRBV7-6
CDR3aa: ASSHRLLGTQETQY

abundance: many
v_gene: TRBV12-3/TRBV12-4
CDR3aa: ASSSSGGFGYYGYT

abundance: many
v_gene: TRBV28
CDR3aa: ASIPRGEQQETQY

abundance: NA
v_gene: TRBV6-1
CDR3aa: ASNRGHGYT

abundance: many
v_gene: TRBV7-6
CDR3aa: ASSARTGRNTEAF

abundance: few
v_gene: TRBV6-2/TRBV6-3
CDR3aa: ASSYGQESTDTQY

abundance: NA
v_gene: TRBV19
CDR3aa: ASSIKLAGYNEQF

abundance: few
v_gene: TRBV4-3
CDR3aa: ASSQDGAVRSYGYT

abundance: few
v_gene: TRBV6-5
CDR3aa: ASSYSGLRPQETQY

abundance: NA
v_gene: TRBV7-2
CDR3aa: ASSETGYTGELF

abundance: many
v_gene: TRBV10-3
CDR3aa: AISDTKAGTSYSTDTQY

abundance: few
v_gene: TRBV20-1
CDR3aa: SAIPSGTGNSPLH

abundance: few
v_gene: TRBV6-5
CDR3aa: ASSYESQGRNTIY